These 29 T cell receptor beta chains were sequenced from one sample in a study of blood T cell repertoires in COVID-19. Some clones are missing from TCRdb's copy, which holds only in-frame ones; the method was immunoSEQ multiplex PCR. The sample includes about 150,000 clones, 80% to 90% of them seen just once. Sequencing used peripheral blood. The receptor source for this set is a woman aged 40 to 50 with acute or convalescent COVID-19.

The chain combines TRBV9 with TRBJ1-6; D is ambiguous. Germline assignment: CDR1 SGDLS and CDR2 YYNGEE. This CDR3 spans 16 amino acids. V lost 2 bases and J lost 6, with 15 bases in between. CDR3 DNA sequence: TGTGCCAGCAGCGTGGGGTACACGGGAATTAATTCACCCCTCCACTTT. It is translated as CASSVGYTGINSPLHF. Drawing the rest from reference TRBV9 and TRBJ1-6, the complete variable domain is DSGVTQTPKHLITATGQRVTLRCSPRSGDLSVYWYQQSLDQGLQFLIQYYNGEERAKGNILERFSAQQFPDLHSELNLSSLELGDSALYFCASSVGYTGINSPLHFGNGTRLTVT.

The J gene is TRBJ1-2, the V gene TRBV5-1; D perhaps matches TRBD1 (5 bases). The CDR3 sequence is 18 residues long. The ends were cut back, 4 bases at V and 0 bases at J, with 22 bases in the middle. The germline V gene encodes CDR1 SGHRS and CDR2 YFSETQ. The CDR3 DNA reads TGCGCCAGCAGCCCGGGGGTCGCAGGGTCTAGTGCTAACTATGGCTACACCTTC. Translating gives CASSPGVAGSSANYGYTF.

This chain joins TRBV7-2 and TRBJ1-2, with TRBD1 as a possible D gene (5 bases). The CDR3 covers 17 residues. Germline V gene data show CDR1 as SGHTA and CDR2 as FQGNSA. Trimming shortened V by 3 bases and J by 6 bases, and 23 bases separated the two germline ends. CDR3 nucleotide sequence: TGTGCCAGCAGCTTGTGGGGCCGCGGGGGGACCCGCGATGGCTACACCTTC. Amino acids: CASSLWGRGGTRDGYTF. The variable domain in full, completed from reference TRBV7-2 and TRBJ1-2, reads GAGVSQSPSNKVTEKGKDVELRCDPISGHTALYWYRQSLGQGLEFLIYFQGNSAPDKSGLPSDRFSAERTGGSVSTLTIQRTQQEDSAVYLCASSLWGRGGTRDGYTFGSGTRLTVV.

The gene calls are TRBV19 and TRBJ2-2; 7 nucleotides align to TRBD1. The CDR3 length is 15 residues. Germline loops: CDR1 LNHDA, CDR2 SQIVND (reference sequence). The V and J ends lost 4 bases and 0 bases, in that order; junction bases with no gene match: 2. The CDR3 DNA follows: TGTGCCAGTAGTAGAGGACAGGCGAACACCGGGGAGCTGTTTTTT. Its translation: CASSRGQANTGELFF.

The rearrangement uses TRBV3-1 (or the pseudogene TRBV3-2) and TRBJ2-1; TRBD2 matches at 8 bases. J was trimmed by 7 bases and V by 5 bases; bases with no gene match: 13. From germline, CDR1 is LGHDT and CDR2 YNNKEL (reference sequence). The CDR3 runs 16 residues. In DNA, the CDR3 is TGTGCCAGCAGCTTCGTTGGCGGGAGGTCGGGTAATGAGCAGTTCTTC. Translation: CASSFVGGRSGNEQFF.

With respect to this clone: Additional DNA sequences in this sample encode the identical CDR3. The J gene is TRBJ1-5, the V gene TRBV7-2; the D gene is possibly TRBD1 (5 bases). V gave up 1 base and J gave up 2 bases, with 6 bases separating them. The V gene's germline CDR1 is SGHTA and CDR2 FQGNSA. The CDR3 is 14 residues long. The CDR3 DNA is TGTGCCAGCAGCTTAGTACAGGGCAATCAGCCCCAGCATTTT. It yields the protein CASSLVQGNQPQHF.

The J gene is TRBJ2-2, the V gene TRBV5-1; maybe TRBD1 (5 bases). Germline V lookup: CDR1 SGHRS, CDR2 YFSETQ. Trimming cost V 7 bases and J 1 base, with 11 bases left between them. This CDR3 has 14 amino acids. This chain's CDR3 is CASGMTVNTGELFF. The CDR3 DNA follows: TGCGCCAGCGGAATGACAGTGAACACCGGGGAGCTGTTTTTT.

CDR3 coding DNA: TGTGCCAGCAGTAGGGACAGGGGGCGCAGATACGAGCAGTACTTC. Protein sequence: CASSRDRGRRYEQYF. This rearrangement joins TRBV28 to TRBJ2-7; 12 bases fit TRBD1. Germline V CDR1 and CDR2: MDHEN, SYDVKM. V trimming: 5 bases; J trimming: 4 bases; junction bases outside the gene matches: 6. The CDR3 runs to 15 residues.

The genes are TRBV11-3 and TRBJ1-1; 8 nucleotides agree with TRBD1. J lost 6 bases, V lost 0 bases, and 6 bases had no gene match. Germline V CDR1 and CDR2: SGHNT, YENEEA. The CDR3 has 15 amino acids. The CDR3 DNA follows: TGTGCCAGCAGCTTAGAAAACAGGGGGTGGTCTGAAGCTTTCTTT. This sequence encodes CASSLENRGWSEAFF.

The V gene is TRBV19, the J gene TRBJ2-5; TRBD1 matches 8 bases. The germline V gene has CDR1 LNHDA and CDR2 SQIVND (reference sequence). J gave up 4 bases and V 2 bases, and 6 bases lay outside the gene matches. The CDR3 extends over 15 amino acids. Written as DNA, the CDR3 is TGTGCCAGTAGTATAAGTCAGGGGGCATCAGAGACCCAGTACTTC. Residues: CASSISQGASETQYF.

The chain has TRBV7-3 and TRBJ2-1; 8 bases line up with TRBD2. Germline CDR1 SGHTA, CDR2 FQGTGA. The V gene end was trimmed by 2 bases and the J gene end by 8 bases; junction bases not matched to a gene: 5. The CDR3 loop spans 14 amino acids. CDR3 loop: CASSLGTSNDEQFF. CDR3 bases: TGTGCCAGCAGCTTAGGGACTAGTAATGATGAGCAGTTCTTC.

The chain has TRBV10-2 and TRBJ2-5; no firm D call. Germline CDR1 and CDR2: WSHSY and SAAADI. Trimming removed 8 bases at V and 5 bases at J, with 18 bases between. The CDR3 is 14 residues long. For the CDR3, the DNA is TGCGCCAGCGCGCCGGGTCGGGTCAAGGAGACCCAGTACTTC. Residues: CASAPGRVKETQYF.

This clone has only one observation. This chain links TRBV7-9 with TRBJ2-1; TRBD1 matches at 10 bases. From germline, CDR1 is SEHNR and CDR2 FQNEAQ (reference sequence). The V segment lost 5 bases and the J segment 6 bases; nucleotides outside the gene matches: 7. The CDR3 runs 15 residues. The CDR3 DNA follows: TGTGCCAGCAGCCCCTCCCGGGACAGGGGCAATGAGCAGTTCTTC. This encodes CASSPSRDRGNEQFF.

The V and J genes are TRBV7-8 and TRBJ2-7, with TRBD1 matching 8 bases. Trimming took 5 bases from V and 0 from J; bases not matched to a gene: 9. This CDR3 is 16 amino acids long. CDR1 and CDR2 from the germline V gene are SGHVS and FQNEAQ. CDR3 sequence (DNA): TGTGCCAGCAGCGAGGGCTGGGACAGGAGCTCCTACGAGCAGTACTTC. Its protein product is CASSEGWDRSSYEQYF.

V is TRBV6-5 and J is TRBJ1-2; 7 nucleotides match TRBD1. With V trimmed by 4 bases and J by 3 bases, 8 bases remained unmatched. Germline-derived CDR1 and CDR2 are MNHEY and SVGAGI. The CDR3 length is 15 residues. CDR3 nucleotide sequence: TGTGCCAGCAGTTCCGGGACAGCTCACTACTATGGCTACACCTTC. Its protein is CASSSGTAHYYGYTF.

This clone appeared a single time. The chain couples TRBV5-1 to TRBJ2-3; 7 nucleotides agree with TRBD2. This CDR3 has 16 amino acids. Germline CDR1 reads SGHRS; CDR2 reads YFSETQ. Unmatched junction bases numbered 9, after V lost 1 base and J lost 4 bases. The CDR3 sequence is CASSLRGGGSPDTQYF. CDR3 bases: TGCGCCAGCAGCTTGCGCGGTGGCGGGAGCCCAGATACGCAGTATTTT.

This clone has a single count. The chain has TRBV5-8 and TRBJ2-3, with D maybe TRBD1 (7 bases). CDR3 length equals 12 residues. CDR1 and CDR2 (germline): SGHTS, YDEGEE. The germline V and J ends were trimmed by 9 bases and 4 bases, with 12 bases remaining between them. The CDR3 DNA reads as TGTGCCATCAGGGGGGCCGCAGATACGCAGTATTTT. Translated: CAIRGAADTQYF.

The CDR3 protein is CASSQGTTSSGANVLTF. The CDR3 nucleotides read TGTGCCAGCAGCCAGGGGACTACTAGCTCTGGGGCCAACGTCCTGACTTTC. The chain couples TRBV11-3 to TRBJ2-6, with a weak D call TRBD2 (7 bases). Germline loops: CDR1 SGHNT, CDR2 YENEEA. CDR3 length: 17 residues. The germline V and J ends were trimmed by 5 bases and 0 bases, with 14 bases remaining between them.

The chain employs TRBV9 and TRBJ2-1; a weak D match, TRBD2 (6 bases). V was trimmed by 6 bases and J by 1 base, leaving 14 bases between them. In germline, CDR1 is SGDLS, CDR2 YYNGEE. The CDR3 sequence is 15 residues long. The CDR3 nucleotides are TGTGCCAGCACCGTCGGAGGGCTGTCCTACAATGAGCAGTTCTTC. This gives the protein CASTVGGLSYNEQFF.

V gene TRBV10-1 combines with J gene TRBJ1-2; possibly TRBD1 for D (5 bases). Germline assignment: CDR1 WNHNN and CDR2 SYGVQD (reference sequence). This CDR3 region has 15 residues. The V end lost 6 bases, the J end lost 2 bases, and 16 bases lay between the germline ends. CDR3: CASSSGVGGNYGYTF. The CDR3 nucleotides are TGCGCCAGCAGCTCCGGGGTTGGGGGGAACTATGGCTACACCTTC.

This chain connects TRBV6-6 to TRBJ2-3; TRBD2 matches 15 bases. V was pared by 7 bases and J by 9 bases, with 11 bases of the junction left unmatched. Germline values: CDR1 MNHNY, CDR2 SVGAGI (reference sequence). The CDR3 loop spans 16 amino acids. Written as DNA, the CDR3 is TGTGCCAGCAATACAGTCGGGACTAGCGGGAGGAACACGCAGTATTTT. It yields the protein CASNTVGTSGRNTQYF.

CDR3 in amino acids: CASTDRVASYEQYF. The DNA of the CDR3 is TGTGCCAGCACTGACAGGGTGGCCTCCTACGAGCAGTACTTC. This chain joins TRBV28 and TRBJ2-7, with TRBD1 identical over 7 bases. CDR1 is MDHEN and CDR2 is SYDVKM in the germline V gene. The CDR3 is 14 amino acids. V lost 7 bases to trimming and J lost 0 bases; unmatched junction nucleotides: 6.

CDR3 region: CASSVNYGIKNIQYF. The CDR3 bases are TGTGCCAGCAGCGTTAACTATGGAATCAAAAACATTCAGTACTTC. The V and J genes are TRBV3-1 (or the pseudogene TRBV3-2) and TRBJ2-4, with no clear D. The germline V gene encodes CDR1 LGHDT and CDR2 YNNKEL (reference sequence). V was pared by 5 bases and J by 3 bases, with 14 bases between. The CDR3 has 15 amino acids.

The genes are TRBV2 and TRBJ2-4; TRBD1 might be the D (6 bases). The CDR3 consists of 14 residues. V lost 7 bases to trimming and J lost 8 bases, with 18 bases between them. Per germline, CDR1 SNHLY and CDR2 FYNNEI. The DNA of the CDR3 is TGTGCCAGCACGCCAGAACAGGGATCGTACATTCAGTACTTC. Protein product: CASTPEQGSYIQYF.

This chain uses TRBV4-1 with TRBJ2-3; 7 bases map to TRBD2. The V and J ends lost 4 bases and 4 bases, in that order; junction bases with no gene match: 2. Germline V CDR1 and CDR2: MGHRA, YSYEKL. CDR3 length equals 13 residues. This CDR3 reads CASSRGGPDTQYF. CDR3 DNA sequence: TGCGCCAGCAGCCGGGGAGGGCCAGATACGCAGTATTTT.

The J gene is TRBJ1-1, the V gene TRBV28; TRBD1 is a possible D gene (5 bases). The ends were cut back, 8 bases at V and 5 bases at J, with 9 bases in the middle. Germline assignment: CDR1 MDHEN and CDR2 SYDVKM. The CDR3 totals 11 residues. In DNA, the CDR3 is TGTGCCAGCCCGGGGGAGACTGAAGCTTTCTTT. The encoded protein is CASPGETEAFF.

The J gene is TRBJ2-3, the V gene TRBV29-1; tentatively, D is TRBD1 (5 bases). The germline CDR1 and CDR2 sequences are SQVTM and ANQGSEA. With 0 bases removed from V and 2 bases from J, the gap between germline ends came to 9 bases. This CDR3 spans 14 amino acids. CDR3 coding DNA: TGCAGCGTTGAAGATGGACATTTCACAGATACGCAGTATTTT. Protein product: CSVEDGHFTDTQYF.

J is TRBJ2-7 and V is TRBV4-1; TRBD1 aligns across 10 bases. V was clipped by 0 bases and J by 1 base; unmatched bases: 3. The CDR3 runs to 16 residues. Germline CDR1 and CDR2: MGHRA and YSYEKL. Here the CDR3 reads CASSQDKDRGSYEQYF. CDR3 nucleotide sequence: TGCGCCAGCAGCCAAGACAAGGACAGGGGGTCCTACGAGCAGTACTTC.

The chain uses TRBV4-2 and TRBJ2-1; D might be TRBD2 (5 bases). CDR3 length: 15 residues. V was clipped by 2 bases and J by 4 bases, with 12 bases between them. Germline CDR1 is LGHNA and CDR2 is YNFKEQ. The CDR3 coding sequence is TGTGCCAGCAGCCAAAATCAAGCGGAATACAATGAGCAGTTCTTC. Protein product: CASSQNQAEYNEQFF.